The clone carrying this T cell receptor beta chain appeared many times. The antigen remains undetermined. This sample was taken from a study of breast tumors, draining lymph nodes, adjacent tissues. Breast cancer patients provided tissue from their axillary draining lymph nodes. Points from the study as a whole: Findings are consistent with lymph node origin and intratumoral expansion of most tumor T cells. Compared with lymph nodes, tumors were less diverse; compared with nontumor tissue, more. Tumor T cell lymph node origin was a supported hypothesis, not proven.

TCRdb passed the multiplex PCR reads through MiXCR, listing each CDR3 protein once. The data hold 150,000 to 250,000 distinct CDR3 sequences, with around 29% observed a single time. V dropped 4 bases and J dropped 8; count of bases not matched to a gene: 11. This CDR3 spans 16 amino acids. Germline values: CDR1 MGHRA, CDR2 YSYEKL. J is TRBJ1-4 and V is TRBV4-1, with TRBD1 matching 9 bases. The TCR comes from a female donor with breast cancer. Some clones in this sample may be carry-over from other donors' samples. Sequenced material: axillary lymph node tissue. The CDR3 loop is CASSPGSGTGKEKLFF. The CDR3 region has the DNA TGCGCCAGCAGCCCCGGGTCCGGGACAGGGAAGGAAAAACTGTTTTTT.